The 13 T cell receptor beta chains below were found in one sample sequenced in a study of cytomegalovirus exposure and HLA in healthy donors. Researchers ran the PCR with 60 Vbeta and 13 Jbeta primers. This table comes from immunoSEQ multiplex PCR, and its TCRdb copy is limited to in-frame clones, with some not included. The profile shows more than 85,000 clones, around 86% of them singletons. Sequencing input: PBMCs. These TCRs come from a man between 35 and 55 years old in good health and CMV-seronegative.

The chain joins TRBV30 to TRBJ2-7; TRBD2 matches at 10 bases. The CDR3 loop spans 14 amino acids. CDR1 and CDR2 (germline): GTSNPN, SVGIG (reference sequence). With V trimmed by 4 bases and J by 4 bases, 7 bases remained unmatched. The DNA for the CDR3 is TGTGCCTGGAAGTCGCTAGCGGGAGAATACGAGCAGTACTTC. Encoded protein: CAWKSLAGEYEQYF.

This clone appeared a single time. The rearrangement joins TRBV30 to TRBJ1-3, with D maybe TRBD1 (6 bases). There are 15 residues in the CDR3. Germline V gives CDR1 GTSNPN, CDR2 SVGIG (reference sequence). V was cut by 1 base and J by 3 bases, with 13 bases left in between. The CDR3 protein is CAWSAPPRGGNTIYF. Here the CDR3 DNA reads TGTGCCTGGAGTGCCCCACCCAGGGGTGGAAACACCATATATTTT.

The count of this clone is one. The chain joins TRBV11-2 to TRBJ1-4; no firm D call. Germline values: CDR1 SGHAT, CDR2 FQNNGV. Deletions cut 5 bases from V and 7 bases from J, with 17 bases between. CDR3 length: 15 amino acids. CDR3 sequence (DNA): TGTGCCAGCAGCCTGCGCGGGTTCCAATCTGAAAAACTGTTTTTT. Amino acid sequence: CASSLRGFQSEKLFF. Full variable domain (rest looked up from reference TRBV11-2 and TRBJ1-4): EAGVAQSPRYKIIEKRQSVAFWCNPISGHATLYWYQQILGQGPKLLIQFQNNGVVDDSQLPKDRFSAERLKGVDSTLKIQPAKLEDSAVYLCASSLRGFQSEKLFFGSGTQLSVL.

J is TRBJ1-4 and V is TRBV6-1; 8 bases map to TRBD1. The CDR3 runs 14 residues. CDR1 is MNHNS and CDR2 is SASEGT in the germline V gene. The trim removed 9 bases at V and 5 bases at J, leaving 8 bases unmatched. The CDR3 bases are TGTGCCAGTCGCAGGGACAGGCAGAATGAAAAACTGTTTTTT. As protein: CASRRDRQNEKLFF.

In its sample, this clone was seen once. This rearrangement joins TRBV7-2 to TRBJ2-1; D remains unclear. Germline V gives CDR1 SGHTA, CDR2 FQGNSA. Trimming shortened V by 5 bases and J by 4 bases, and 9 bases separated the two germline ends. The CDR3 consists of 13 residues. CDR3 amino acids: CASSTGRYNEQFF. The CDR3 bases are TGTGCCAGCAGCACGGGTCGGTACAATGAGCAGTTCTTC.

The chain joins TRBV7-9 to TRBJ1-1, with D tentatively TRBD1 (5 bases). V dropped 3 bases and J dropped 11 bases, with 10 bases sitting between them. Germline V lookup: CDR1 SEHNR, CDR2 FQNEAQ (reference sequence). This CDR3 has 11 residues. This CDR3 is CASSFGQTAFF. DNA for the CDR3: TGTGCCAGCAGCTTTGGACAAACGGCTTTCTTT. Variable domain in full (rest from reference TRBV7-9 and TRBJ1-1): DTGVSQNPRHKITKRGQNVTFRCDPISEHNRLYWYRQTLGQGPEFLTYFQNEAQLEKSRLLSDRFSAERPKGSFSTLEIQRTEQGDSAMYLCASSFGQTAFFGQGTRLTVV.

The chain couples TRBV5-4 to TRBJ1-6; TRBD1 matches 7 bases. Losses at the gene ends were 3 bases for V and 6 bases for J; bases not matched to a gene: 3. The CDR3 runs to 14 residues. Germline CDR1 and CDR2: SGHNT and YYREEE (reference sequence). The CDR3 sequence: CASSSGTVNSPLHF. DNA for the CDR3: TGTGCCAGCAGCTCCGGGACAGTTAATTCACCCCTCCACTTT.

V usage is TRBV6-5 and J usage is TRBJ2-1, with 9 bases lining up with TRBD1. V was clipped by 5 bases and J by 10 bases; unmatched bases: 12. The CDR3 consists of 15 residues. Germline V CDR1 and CDR2: MNHEY, SVGAGI. The CDR3 DNA reads as TGTGCCAGCAGTCATAAGGGGACAGGGCCTGGGGAGCAGTTCTTC. This codes for CASSHKGTGPGEQFF.

The chain links TRBV28 to TRBJ1-1, with 10 bases aligning to TRBD1. V lost 4 bases and J lost 0; bases outside the gene matches: 5. This CDR3 has 16 residues. Looked up from germline, CDR1 is MDHEN and CDR2 is SYDVKM. CDR3 in amino acids: CASSSGGQGMNTEAFF. CDR3 nucleotide sequence: TGTGCCAGCAGTTCTGGGGGACAGGGGATGAACACTGAAGCTTTCTTT.

There are a few counts of this clone. The chain is built from TRBV30 and TRBJ1-1; D ambiguous. Germline CDR1 reads GTSNPN; CDR2 reads SVGIG (reference sequence). This CDR3 region has 13 residues. Trimming pared 5 bases from V and 2 bases from J, leaving 12 bases between. CDR3 amino acids: CAWAREGNTEAFF. DNA of the CDR3: TGTGCCTGGGCGAGGGAGGGAAACACTGAAGCTTTCTTT.

The chain has TRBV21-1 and TRBJ1-1. TRBV21-1 constitutes a pseudogene. This CDR3 has 12 amino acids. The DNA of the CDR3 is TGTGCCAACGACTTAGGGAACACTGAAGCTTTCTTT. The encoded protein is CANDLGNTEAFF.

The genes are TRBV5-6 and TRBJ1-4; D uncertain. This CDR3 spans 14 amino acids. Looked up from germline, CDR1 is SGHDT and CDR2 is YYEEEE. V gave up 0 bases and J gave up 8 bases, with 11 bases separating them. The DNA of the CDR3 is TGTGCCAGCAGCTTGGGTAGCGCTCTCGAAAAACTGTTTTTT. Amino acid sequence: CASSLGSALEKLFF.

The rearrangement joins TRBV19 to TRBJ1-1, with a tentative D call TRBD1 (5 bases). Trimming left V 3 bases short and J 5 bases short, with 10 bases between. The length of the CDR3 is 13 residues. Germline V gene sequence: CDR1 LNHDA, CDR2 SQIVND (reference sequence). CDR3 residues: CASSIKRTTEAFF. In nucleotides, the CDR3 is TGTGCCAGTAGTATTAAAAGGACAACTGAAGCTTTCTTT. Variable domain in full (rest from reference TRBV19 and TRBJ1-1): DGGITQSPKYLFRKEGQNVTLSCEQNLNHDAMYWYRQDPGQGLRLIYYSQIVNDFQKGDIAEGYSVSREKKESFPLTVTSAQKNPTAFYLCASSIKRTTEAFFGQGTRLTVV.